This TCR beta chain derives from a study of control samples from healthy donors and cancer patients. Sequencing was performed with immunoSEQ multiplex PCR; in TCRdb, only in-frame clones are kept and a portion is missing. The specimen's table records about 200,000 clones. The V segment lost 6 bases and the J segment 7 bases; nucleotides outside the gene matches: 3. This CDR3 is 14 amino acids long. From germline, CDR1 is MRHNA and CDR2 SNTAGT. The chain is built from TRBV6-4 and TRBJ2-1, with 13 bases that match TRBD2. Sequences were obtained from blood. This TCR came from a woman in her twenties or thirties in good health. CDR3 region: CASSQLAGGNEQFF. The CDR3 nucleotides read TGTGCCAGCAGCCAACTAGCGGGGGGGAATGAGCAGTTCTTC.